This TCR beta chain was captured in a study of T cell changes during pregnancy in multiple sclerosis (dated by TCRdb to between 2018 and 2021). Background for the entire study: Changes in the T cell repertoire over the course of pregnancy were examined in this study in women with multiple sclerosis.

Library preparation used the immunoSEQ multiplex PCR assay. In TCRdb, the immuneACCESS table is reduced to in-frame sequences with V and J assigned. These tables do not hold every clone; where another copy was compared, an unresolved V gene accounts for under half, and the others remain unexplained. This sample holds approximately 50,000 clones; just over 90% were observed only once. Of the sample, 1% to 1.5% is held by the ten largest clones. For this clone: This receptor's antigen is unknown. One base away there is no much larger clone; base qualities are not given.

The material sequenced was peripheral blood, taken in the second trimester of pregnancy. This TCR was sampled from a female donor with multiple sclerosis, enrolled in a pregnancy study.

The nucleotides read TGTGCCAGCAGCGTAGCGCCGGGAGGGGCCTACGAGCAGTACTTC. The encoded protein is CASSVAPGGAYEQYF. This chain joins TRBV9 to TRBJ2-7, with 8 bases in between that match TRBD2. Compared with germline, V lacks 0 bases and J lacks 2 bases; bases without a gene match: 4. The germline V gene specifies SGDLS as CDR1 and YYNGEE as CDR2. Reading from cysteine to phenylalanine, the CDR3 counts 15 amino acids. Only the CDR3 DNA is retained, 45 bases long and in frame from the first base.